This TCR beta chain was observed in a study of CD8 T cells in Susac syndrome. Study findings and constraints: An acknowledgment was made by the study that its TCR sequencing and HLA analysis involved relatively few individuals.

Trimming pared 4 bases from V and 3 bases from J, leaving 15 bases between. This CDR3 has 15 residues. This clonotype was recorded only once. What it recognizes is unknown. Random hexamers primed reverse transcription of roughly 0.45 to 1 ug RNA. TCRdb re-called the immunoSEQ multiplex PCR reads with MiXCR, one entry per CDR3 protein. The repertoire holds some 150,000 distinct CDR3 sequences, with approximately 94% as singletons. The sequenced target, TCR beta, came from blood CD8+ and CD4+ T cells. The individuals used as controls were healthy donors who had been matched for both age and sex. FACS enriched CD8+ TEMRA cells, while bulk CD8+ and CD4+ were negatively isolated.

The receptor was isolated from a human donor in good health. This rearrangement joins TRBV12-3 or TRBV12-4 to TRBJ2-5, with D perhaps matching TRBD1 or TRBD2 (5 bases each). The specimen sequenced was CD4+ T cells from PBMCs. The CDR3: CASSWWGSGEETQYF. The CDR3 region has the DNA TGTGCCAGCAGTTGGTGGGGCAGCGGAGAAGAGACCCAGTACTTC.